A selection of T cell receptor beta chains follows, all from one sample in a study of cytomegalovirus exposure and HLA in healthy donors. Repertoires were generated with immunoSEQ multiplex PCR, while TCRdb's copy carries only in-frame clones and drops some. The sample shows about 190,000 clones, 82% of them seen only once. Sequencing was done on a sample of PBMCs. The receptors shown here come from a young woman in good health and CMV-seronegative. The CDR3 runs from the conserved cysteine through the conserved F or W. Each record gives: D gene, V gene, clone size, J gene, CDR3 protein, CDR3 DNA. The D gene is left open where the match is weak. The size field is filled for only some rows; it gives once, few, many or a size class.

D gene: TRBD1; V gene: TRBV6-5; clone size: -; J gene: TRBJ1-1; CDR3 protein: CASRQRQGSGAFF; CDR3 DNA: TGTGCCAGCAGGCAAAGACAGGGTAGTGGAGCTTTCTTT
D gene: TRBD1; V gene: TRBV5-6; clone size: -; J gene: TRBJ1-2; CDR3 protein: CASSSQGLRGYTF; CDR3 DNA: TGTGCCAGCAGCTCACAGGGGCTCAGGGGCTACACCTTC
D gene: TRBD2; V gene: TRBV4-1; clone size: once; J gene: TRBJ2-3; CDR3 protein: CASSREARDTQYF; CDR3 DNA: TGCGCCAGCAGTCGGGAGGCACGGGATACGCAGTATTTT
D gene: -; V gene: TRBV5-3; clone size: -; J gene: TRBJ1-5; CDR3 protein: CARSLGSGGAKNQPQHF; CDR3 DNA: TGTGCCAGAAGCTTGGGGAGCGGGGGCGCGAAAAATCAGCCCCAGCATTTT
D gene: -; V gene: TRBV2; clone size: -; J gene: TRBJ1-2; CDR3 protein: CASRDIFGGYTF; CDR3 DNA: TGTGCCAGCCGGGACATATTCGGTGGCTACACCTTC
D gene: TRBD1; V gene: TRBV6-5; clone size: -; J gene: TRBJ1-2; CDR3 protein: CASSSPGQGAYYGHTF; CDR3 DNA: TGTGCCAGCAGTTCGCCGGGACAGGGGGCTTACTATGGCCACACCTTC
D gene: -; V gene: TRBV28; clone size: once; J gene: TRBJ1-5; CDR3 protein: CASSLGRDNQPQHF; CDR3 DNA: TGTGCCAGCAGTTTAGGGAGAGACAATCAGCCCCAGCATTTT
D gene: TRBD2; V gene: TRBV28; clone size: -; J gene: TRBJ2-1; CDR3 protein: CASSETTSGSFNEQFF; CDR3 DNA: TGTGCCAGCAGTGAGACTACTAGCGGGAGTTTCAATGAGCAGTTCTTC
D gene: TRBD2; V gene: TRBV5-1; clone size: -; J gene: TRBJ2-1; CDR3 protein: CASSLGQPGGYNEQFF; CDR3 DNA: TGCGCCAGCAGCTTGGGACAGCCGGGAGGCTACAATGAGCAGTTCTTC
D gene: -; V gene: TRBV28; clone size: -; J gene: TRBJ1-2; CDR3 protein: CASSLVGTIIRYGYTF; CDR3 DNA: TGTGCCAGCAGTTTAGTAGGGACTATAATCCGCTATGGCTACACCTTC
D gene: TRBD1; V gene: TRBV5-1; clone size: -; J gene: TRBJ1-2; CDR3 protein: CASSPGQGAGYGYTF; CDR3 DNA: TGCGCCAGCAGCCCCGGACAGGGGGCCGGCTATGGCTACACCTTC
D gene: -; V gene: TRBV7-3; clone size: -; J gene: TRBJ2-3; CDR3 protein: CASSDVDGGTDTQYF; CDR3 DNA: TGTGCCAGCAGCGACGTTGACGGGGGCACAGATACGCAGTATTTT
D gene: -; V gene: TRBV6-5; clone size: -; J gene: TRBJ2-7; CDR3 protein: CASSSGLGQYF; CDR3 DNA: TGTGCCAGCAGTTCAGGGTTGGGGCAGTACTTC
D gene: TRBD2; V gene: TRBV7-8; clone size: -; J gene: TRBJ2-7; CDR3 protein: CASSLGGSSGSEQYF; CDR3 DNA: TGTGCCAGCAGCTTAGGAGGGTCTAGCGGCTCCGAGCAGTACTTC
D gene: TRBD2; V gene: TRBV28; clone size: -; J gene: TRBJ2-1; CDR3 protein: CASSPSVIQLAGGYNEQFF; CDR3 DNA: TGTGCCAGCAGTCCATCGGTGATCCAACTAGCGGGAGGGTACAATGAGCAGTTCTTC
D gene: TRBD2; V gene: TRBV30; clone size: -; J gene: TRBJ2-3; CDR3 protein: CAWRAEEREVRATQYF; CDR3 DNA: TGTGCCTGGAGAGCCGAGGAGCGGGAGGTTCGGGCTACGCAGTATTTT
D gene: TRBD1; V gene: TRBV6-5; clone size: -; J gene: TRBJ2-7; CDR3 protein: CASSTRGSAYEQYF; CDR3 DNA: TGTGCCAGCAGTACCAGGGGGTCCGCCTACGAGCAGTACTTC
D gene: TRBD2; V gene: TRBV27; clone size: -; J gene: TRBJ2-7; CDR3 protein: CASSLSGYVTSGSEQYF; CDR3 DNA: TGTGCCAGCAGTTTATCAGGGTACGTGACTAGCGGGAGCGAGCAGTACTTC
D gene: TRBD1; V gene: TRBV7-8; clone size: -; J gene: TRBJ1-3; CDR3 protein: CASSPSGTGFSGNTIYF; CDR3 DNA: TGTGCCAGCAGCCCATCCGGGACAGGGTTCTCTGGAAACACCATATATTTT
D gene: -; V gene: TRBV27; clone size: once; J gene: TRBJ1-6; CDR3 protein: CASSLFKQVGSPLHF; CDR3 DNA: TGTGCCAGCAGTTTATTCAAACAGGTCGGTTCACCCCTCCACTTT
D gene: TRBD2; V gene: TRBV6-1; clone size: once; J gene: TRBJ2-7; CDR3 protein: CASSERQVGLAGVVEQYF; CDR3 DNA: TGTGCCAGCAGTGAAAGACAGGTGGGACTAGCGGGAGTGGTCGAGCAGTACTTC
D gene: -; V gene: TRBV6-5; clone size: -; J gene: TRBJ2-1; CDR3 protein: CASSIQGWNEQFF; CDR3 DNA: TGTGCCAGCAGTATTCAGGGTTGGAATGAGCAGTTCTTC
D gene: -; V gene: TRBV13; clone size: -; J gene: TRBJ1-1; CDR3 protein: CASQRAASGWAFF; CDR3 DNA: TGTGCCAGTCAACGGGCAGCCAGCGGGTGGGCTTTCTTT
D gene: -; V gene: TRBV5-3; clone size: -; J gene: TRBJ2-3; CDR3 protein: CARRLRGRTDTQYF; CDR3 DNA: TGTGCCAGAAGACTAAGGGGCCGCACAGATACGCAGTATTTT
D gene: -; V gene: TRBV11-2; clone size: -; J gene: TRBJ1-2; CDR3 protein: CASSLSVGGYTF; CDR3 DNA: TGTGCCAGCAGCTTATCCGTGGGCGGCTACACCTTC
D gene: -; V gene: TRBV14; clone size: -; J gene: TRBJ2-3; CDR3 protein: CASSHYSSDTQYF; CDR3 DNA: TGTGCCAGCAGCCACTATAGTAGCGATACGCAGTATTTT
D gene: TRBD1; V gene: TRBV2; clone size: -; J gene: TRBJ1-2; CDR3 protein: CAGGDRGVYGYTF; CDR3 DNA: TGTGCCGGTGGGGACAGGGGAGTCTATGGCTACACCTTC
D gene: -; V gene: TRBV2; clone size: -; J gene: TRBJ2-2; CDR3 protein: CASSESGAGELFF; CDR3 DNA: TGTGCCAGCAGTGAGTCGGGGGCCGGGGAGCTGTTTTTT
D gene: TRBD2; V gene: TRBV29-1; clone size: -; J gene: TRBJ2-7; CDR3 protein: CSDGTSGRPPYEQYF; CDR3 DNA: TGCAGCGACGGGACTAGCGGGAGGCCTCCCTACGAGCAGTACTTC
D gene: -; V gene: TRBV5-1; clone size: -; J gene: TRBJ2-1; CDR3 protein: CASSPDTSAYNEQFF; CDR3 DNA: TGCGCCAGCAGCCCCGATACGTCGGCCTACAATGAGCAGTTCTTC
D gene: TRBD1; V gene: TRBV5-1; clone size: -; J gene: TRBJ2-7; CDR3 protein: CASSPPDRIYEQYF; CDR3 DNA: TGCGCCAGCAGCCCGCCGGACAGGATCTACGAGCAGTACTTC
D gene: TRBD1; V gene: TRBV11-2; clone size: -; J gene: TRBJ1-1; CDR3 protein: CASSPGQGRAEAFF; CDR3 DNA: TGTGCCAGCAGCCCTGGACAGGGGAGGGCTGAAGCTTTCTTT
D gene: -; V gene: TRBV6-1; clone size: once; J gene: TRBJ2-2; CDR3 protein: CASSVYQGNGELFF; CDR3 DNA: TGTGCCAGCAGTGTATATCAGGGGAACGGGGAGCTGTTTTTT
D gene: -; V gene: TRBV12-5; clone size: -; J gene: TRBJ1-1; CDR3 protein: CASGLGGLDTEAFF; CDR3 DNA: TGTGCTAGTGGTTTGGGCGGGCTGGACACTGAAGCTTTCTTT
D gene: -; V gene: TRBV27; clone size: -; J gene: TRBJ2-7; CDR3 protein: CASSFGQGAGEQYF; CDR3 DNA: TGTGCCAGTAGTTTTGGCCAGGGTGCGGGGGAGCAGTACTTC
D gene: -; V gene: TRBV25-1; clone size: -; J gene: TRBJ2-3; CDR3 protein: CASSGFGLNTDTQYF; CDR3 DNA: TGTGCCAGCAGTGGTTTCGGACTAAACACAGATACGCAGTATTTT
D gene: -; V gene: TRBV21-1; clone size: -; J gene: TRBJ2-1; CDR3 protein: CASSKASGTAYNEQFF; CDR3 DNA: TGTGCCAGCAGCAAAGCTAGCGGGACCGCCTACAACGAGCAGTTCTTC
D gene: -; V gene: TRBV18; clone size: -; J gene: TRBJ1-2; CDR3 protein: CASSPAQDMGGYTF; CDR3 DNA: TGTGCCAGCTCCCCCGCACAGGATATGGGAGGCTACACCTTC